This T cell receptor (beta chain) was identified in a study of CD8 T cells in ankylosing spondylitis. By quantitative 5'-RACE with molecular barcodes, the TCR beta libraries were made. TCRdb reanalysed the 5' RACE reads using MiXCR and keeps one entry per CDR3 protein. The sample records tens of thousands of distinct CDR3 sequences, 6% to 8% being singletons. The CDR3 length is 13 residues. Germline V gives CDR1 SGHTA, CDR2 FQGNSA. Trimming shortened V by 1 base and J by 4 bases, and 7 bases separated the two germline ends. Study-level findings and limits: The study looked at matched synovial fluid samples from ankylosing spondylitis patients. Disease-linked clones were reported to be significantly enriched there. Clones linked to disease, bearing a CD8+ phenotype, were relatively rare in peripheral blood. Characteristic of ankylosing spondylitis blood, it appeared, was a TCR beta motif comprising eight highly homologous variants.

This clonotype was observed a few times. The antigen is unknown. The source material was synovial fluid, either unsorted or a sorted T cell fraction (not recorded which). The receptor's source is a male donor with ankylosing spondylitis. The chain is built from TRBV7-2 and TRBJ1-2, with D unresolved. The DNA of the CDR3 is TGTGCCAGCAGCTTAGACAGCCCCTATGGCTACACCTTC. Translation: CASSLDSPYGYTF.